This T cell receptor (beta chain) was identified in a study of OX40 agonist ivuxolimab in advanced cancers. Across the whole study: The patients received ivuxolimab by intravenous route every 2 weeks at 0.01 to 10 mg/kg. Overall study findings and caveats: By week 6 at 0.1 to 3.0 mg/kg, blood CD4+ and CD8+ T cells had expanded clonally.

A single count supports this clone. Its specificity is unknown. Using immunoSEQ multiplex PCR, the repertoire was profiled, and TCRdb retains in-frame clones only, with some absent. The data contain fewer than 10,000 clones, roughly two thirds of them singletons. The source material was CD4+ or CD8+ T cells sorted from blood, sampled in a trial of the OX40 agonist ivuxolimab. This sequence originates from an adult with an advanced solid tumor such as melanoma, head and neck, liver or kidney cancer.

The CDR3 DNA sequence: TGTGCCAGCAGTGGGACTAGCGGGCCGAACACCGGGGAGCTGTTTTTT. Amino acids: CASSGTSGPNTGELFF. The chain links TRBV2 to TRBJ2-2; the match to TRBD2 covers 11 bases. With V trimmed by 4 bases and J by 0 bases, 1 base remained unmatched. Germline CDR1 is SNHLY and CDR2 is FYNNEI. The CDR3 contains 16 residues.